The 4 T cell receptor beta chains listed next were all sequenced from one sample in a study of blood T cell repertoires in COVID-19. Sequenced by immunoSEQ multiplex PCR; TCRdb stores in-frame clones only, minus some. The sample lists 250,000 to 350,000 clones; around nine tenths were seen once. Sequenced input: peripheral blood. Receptor source: a man aged 25 to 40 with acute or convalescent COVID-19.

The chain joins TRBV18 to TRBJ2-5, with D unclear. Germline V gene sequence: CDR1 KGHSH, CDR2 LQKENI. The CDR3 covers 11 residues. Trimming took 6 bases from V and 5 from J, leaving 7 bases between them. DNA of the CDR3: TGTGCCAGCTCCCTCCAGGAGACCCAGTACTTC. Translated, it gives CASSLQETQYF.

This clone has a handful of counts. The V gene is TRBV28, the J gene TRBJ2-7; the match to TRBD1 covers 8 bases. CDR1 and CDR2 from the germline V gene are MDHEN and SYDVKM. CDR3 length: 16 residues. V lost 4 bases to trimming and J lost 7 bases; unmatched junction nucleotides: 15. In DNA form, the CDR3 reads TGTGCCAGCAGTTCCCCGACAGGGGCCGGGCAGGGGGAGCAGTACTTC. Encoded protein: CASSSPTGAGQGEQYF.

This rearrangement joins TRBV14 to TRBJ2-3; 13 bases match TRBD2. Germline loops: CDR1 SGHDN, CDR2 FVKESK. This CDR3 is built from 19 residues. V trimming: 2 bases; J trimming: 7 bases; junction bases outside the gene matches: 15. The CDR3, as DNA: TGTGCCAGCAGCCAATTCCAGGGACTAGCGGGAAAACACTCGAATACGCAGTATTTT. Translation gives CASSQFQGLAGKHSNTQYF. Complete variable domain (other parts from reference TRBV14 and TRBJ2-3): EAGVTQFPSHSVIEKGQTVTLRCDPISGHDNLYWYRRVMGKEIKFLLHFVKESKQDESGMPNNRFLAERTGGTYSTLKVQPAELEDSGVYFCASSQFQGLAGKHSNTQYFGPGTRLTVL.

V and J are TRBV18 and TRBJ2-5, with a weak D call TRBD1 (5 bases). The V gene lost 3 bases and the J gene lost 4 bases, with 9 bases spanning the gap. This CDR3 has 13 residues. The germline gives CDR1 KGHSH, CDR2 LQKENI. CDR3 DNA sequence: TGTGCCAGCTCACCGAACCAGGGAGAGACCCAGTACTTC. This codes for CASSPNQGETQYF.